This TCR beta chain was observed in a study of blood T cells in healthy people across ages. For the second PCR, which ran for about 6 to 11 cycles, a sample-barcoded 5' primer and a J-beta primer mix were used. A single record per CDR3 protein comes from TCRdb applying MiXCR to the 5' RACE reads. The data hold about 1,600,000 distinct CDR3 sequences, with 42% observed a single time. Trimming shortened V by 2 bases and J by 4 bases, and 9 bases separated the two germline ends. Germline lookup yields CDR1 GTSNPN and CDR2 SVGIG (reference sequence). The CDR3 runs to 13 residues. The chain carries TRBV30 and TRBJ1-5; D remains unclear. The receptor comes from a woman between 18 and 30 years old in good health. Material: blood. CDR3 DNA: TGTGCCTGGAGTAGGGCAGGTAATCAGCCCCAGCATTTT. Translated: CAWSRAGNQPQHF.